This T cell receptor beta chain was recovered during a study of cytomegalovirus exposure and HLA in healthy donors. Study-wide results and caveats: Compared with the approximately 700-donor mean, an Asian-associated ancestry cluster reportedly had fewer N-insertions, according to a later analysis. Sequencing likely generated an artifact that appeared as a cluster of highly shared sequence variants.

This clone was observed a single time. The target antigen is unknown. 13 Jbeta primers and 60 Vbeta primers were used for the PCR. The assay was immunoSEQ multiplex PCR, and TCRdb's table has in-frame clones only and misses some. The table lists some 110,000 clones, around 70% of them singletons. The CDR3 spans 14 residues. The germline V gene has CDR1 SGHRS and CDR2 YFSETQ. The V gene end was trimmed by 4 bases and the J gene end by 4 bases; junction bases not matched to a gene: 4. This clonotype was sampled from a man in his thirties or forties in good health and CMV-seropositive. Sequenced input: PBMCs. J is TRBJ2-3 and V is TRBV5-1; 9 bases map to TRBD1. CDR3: CASSTTGGADTQYF. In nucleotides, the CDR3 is TGCGCCAGCAGCACCACAGGGGGCGCAGATACGCAGTATTTT.